Listed below are T cell receptor beta chains from one sample, sequenced in a study of CD8+CD57+ T cells in acquired aplastic anemia. TCRdb redid the calling of the reads with MiXCR, one entry per CDR3 protein. The sample includes some 150,000 distinct CDR3 sequences, around half of them seen just once. Sequenced input: sorted CD4+, CD8+, or CD8+CD57+ T cells (not recorded which) from PBMCs. These receptors were taken from a human donor with aplastic anemia. The CDR3 runs from the conserved cysteine through the conserved F or W.

J gene | V gene | CDR3 protein
TRBJ1-2 | TRBV24-1 | CATSDGTGPYYGYTF
TRBJ2-3 | TRBV29-1 | CSAWGAGVGDTQYF
TRBJ2-1 | TRBV29-1 | CSVPSGGPNEQFF
TRBJ2-5 | TRBV7-3 | CASSLNVGETQYF
TRBJ1-5 | TRBV5-6 | CASSRLGVPGDSNQPQHF
TRBJ2-5 | TRBV20-1 | CSARGPVEREGRTQYF
TRBJ2-5 | TRBV20-1 | CSARTSFETQYF
TRBJ1-1 | TRBV5-1 | CASSPTDTSEAFF
TRBJ2-3 | TRBV20-1 | CSARGTGSTSDTQYF
TRBJ2-7 | TRBV20-1 | CSYSGTSYEQYF
TRBJ2-5 | TRBV6-4 | CASSEQAGAQETQYF
TRBJ2-5 | TRBV13 | CASGPYSGGAETQYF
TRBJ2-7 | TRBV2 | CASSDSGLSYEQYF
TRBJ1-4 | TRBV5-1 | CASSLRALGDEKLFF
TRBJ1-2 | TRBV19 | CASSMAYGYTF
TRBJ2-3 | TRBV7-2 | CASRVAPDTQYF
TRBJ2-7 | TRBV2 | CASSGTGGSAYEQCF
TRBJ1-6 | TRBV24-1 | CATSDLLQGENSPLHF
TRBJ2-7 | TRBV19 | CASSMGVSYEQYF
TRBJ1-5 | TRBV19 | CASSIDREGNQPQHF
TRBJ2-1 | TRBV15 | CATSSWGRGNEQFF
TRBJ2-5 | TRBV7-7 | CASSGRGGQETQYF
TRBJ2-3 | TRBV11-2 | CASSLGRARDLRQSQYF
TRBJ1-1 | TRBV5-1 | CASSLDPPGTGDNTEAFF
TRBJ2-2 | TRBV9 | CASSVGMGTPYTGELFF
TRBJ1-5 | TRBV20-1 | CSARGGTGDQPQHF
TRBJ2-3 | TRBV24-1 | CATSDAETSTDTQYF
TRBJ1-1 | TRBV15 | CATSEQGNTEASF
TRBJ2-1 | TRBV25-1 | CASSEPGAGTGELFF
TRBJ1-2 | TRBV10-3 | CAIEGVHNYGYTF
TRBJ2-1 | TRBV7-9 | CASSLPQGEQFF
TRBJ2-1 | TRBV25-1 | CASPETPLAAHRYNEQFF
TRBJ2-1 | TRBV24-1 | CATSDTSRNEQFF
TRBJ2-5 | TRBV3-1 | CAGSLRGGQETQYF
TRBJ2-5 | TRBV11-2 | CASSLGGGGAWETQYF
TRBJ2-7 | TRBV5-1 | CASSLGNRRSSYEQYF
TRBJ2-7 | TRBV2 | CARGRAESEQYF
TRBJ2-7 | TRBV13 | CASSPEWEPYEQYF
TRBJ1-6 | TRBV5-6 | CASSTGQGGNSPLHF
TRBJ2-1 | TRBV6-5 | CASSYSGRGDNEQFF
TRBJ1-6 | TRBV2 | CASSGFADSPLHF
TRBJ2-7 | TRBV20-1 | CSARVAGGFYEQYF
TRBJ1-2 | TRBV25-1 | CASSDVQGPLYGYTF
TRBJ1-6 | TRBV20-1 | CSARDRDRENSPLHF
TRBJ2-2 | TRBV2 | CASIRQGGELFF
TRBJ2-7 | TRBV2 | CASVGGSSYEQYF
TRBJ1-1 | TRBV19 | CASRTGQHEAFF
TRBJ2-2 | TRBV6-2/TRBV6-3 | CASSYSRRDSNTGGLFF
TRBJ2-7 | TRBV10-3 | CATGTSGSYEQYF
TRBJ1-6 | TRBV6-1 | CASSGGGYSDNSPLHF
TRBJ2-3 | TRBV24-1 | CATSDDPGTDTQYF
TRBJ1-1 | TRBV12-3/TRBV12-4 | CASSGADRKQPNTEAFF
TRBJ2-3 | TRBV10-3 | CAISYSGVSTDTQYF
TRBJ2-7 | TRBV2 | CASRWTVAEQYF
TRBJ1-1 | TRBV5-1 | CASSLAPIGSTEAFF